This T cell receptor beta chain was retrieved from a study of blood T cell repertoires in COVID-19. Overall study: From T cells, B-cell-depleted T cells, or PBMCs came the material, which was cDNA or gDNA.

Generated by immunoSEQ multiplex PCR, the TCRdb table keeps only in-frame clones and is missing some. This sample yields a few hundred thousand clones, of which around 87% are seen a single time; 1% to 1.3% belongs to the top ten. The study drew participants aged about 18 to 89 years from some 24 US areas. The CDR3 extends over 13 amino acids. Germline-derived CDR1 and CDR2 are LNHDA and SQIVND (reference sequence). Trimming took 4 bases from V and 6 from J, leaving 13 bases between them. The source is a young man who had recovered from COVID-19. The material sequenced was PBMCs or T cells enriched from blood (not recorded which). The genes are TRBV19 and TRBJ2-7; tentatively, D is TRBD1 (6 bases). CDR3 loop: CASSTIQGGEQYF. The CDR3 nucleotides read TGTGCCAGTAGTACCATACAGGGTGGCGAGCAGTACTTC.